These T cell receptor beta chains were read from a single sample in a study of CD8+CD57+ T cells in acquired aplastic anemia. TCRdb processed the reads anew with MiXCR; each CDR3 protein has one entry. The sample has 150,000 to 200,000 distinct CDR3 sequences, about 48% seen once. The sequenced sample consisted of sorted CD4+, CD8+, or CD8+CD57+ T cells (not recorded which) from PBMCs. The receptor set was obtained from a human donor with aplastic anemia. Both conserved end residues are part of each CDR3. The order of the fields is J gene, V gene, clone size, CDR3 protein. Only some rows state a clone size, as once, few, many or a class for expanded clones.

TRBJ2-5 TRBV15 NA CATSRNLGAQETQYF
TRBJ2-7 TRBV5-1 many CASQEGSYEQYF
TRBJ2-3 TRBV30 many CAWGEASTDTQYF
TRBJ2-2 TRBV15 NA CATSTIRFGPGELFF
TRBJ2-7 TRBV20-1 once CSAEADHSYEQYF
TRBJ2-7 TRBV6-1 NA CASWAGGHEQYF
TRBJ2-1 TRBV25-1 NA CASSRGGSYNEQFF
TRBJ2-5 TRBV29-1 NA CSVELRETQYF
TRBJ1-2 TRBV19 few CASSDFVFGYTF
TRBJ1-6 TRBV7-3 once CASSLWEASPLHF
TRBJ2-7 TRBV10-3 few CAISLGVHEQYF
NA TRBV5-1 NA CASSWSGSSYEQYF
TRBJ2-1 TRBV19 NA CASSPGWEQFF
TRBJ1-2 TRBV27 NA CASSHIMEGANYGYTF
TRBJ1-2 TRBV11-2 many CASSPGVQGHGYTF
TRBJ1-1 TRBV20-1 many CSASPRQGTEAFF
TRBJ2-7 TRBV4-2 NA CASSRPERASYEQYF
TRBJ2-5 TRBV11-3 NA CASSLGGWETQYF
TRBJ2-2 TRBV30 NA CAWSPAGGGDHTGELFF
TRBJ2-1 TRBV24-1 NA CATSDLQGDYNEQFF
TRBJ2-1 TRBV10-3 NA CAISETRTGQGANEQFF
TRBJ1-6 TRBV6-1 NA CASTALTGLGSPLHF
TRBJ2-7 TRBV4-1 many CASSQVRPGVAGSYEQYF
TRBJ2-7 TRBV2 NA CASTQTAEGNEQYF
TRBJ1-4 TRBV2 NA CASSFRGDGEKLFF
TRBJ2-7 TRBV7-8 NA CASSLGPSRGYEQYF
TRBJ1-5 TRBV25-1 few CASSELGSQPQHF
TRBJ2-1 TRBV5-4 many CASSQGLAGEEFF
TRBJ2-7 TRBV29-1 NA CSVRTSGKSYEQYF
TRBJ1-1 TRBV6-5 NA CASSSDTLTKNTEAFF
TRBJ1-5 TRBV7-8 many CASSLILGSNQPQHF
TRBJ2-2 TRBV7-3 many CASSSYTGELFF
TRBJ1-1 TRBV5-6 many CASSLGVHTEAFF
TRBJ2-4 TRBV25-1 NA CASSWDTKNIQYF
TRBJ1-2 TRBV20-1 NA CSATGSWPESDYTF
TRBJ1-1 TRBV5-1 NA CASSNTGVPEAFF
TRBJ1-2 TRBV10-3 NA CATSTGVGRNLGYTF
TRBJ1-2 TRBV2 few CASSDRVYGYTF
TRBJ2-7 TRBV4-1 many CASSQGRTGAISYEQYF
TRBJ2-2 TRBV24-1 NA CATSSGVPNTGELFF
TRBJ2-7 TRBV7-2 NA CASDHGSSYEQYF
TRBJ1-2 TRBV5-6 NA CASTTGGGYYGYTF
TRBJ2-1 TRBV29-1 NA CSVDIPGGGEQFF
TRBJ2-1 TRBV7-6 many CASSPIPGQGAVSNEQFF
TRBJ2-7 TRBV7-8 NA CASSRDTEQYF
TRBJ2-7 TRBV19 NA CASSMGLGGSYEQYF
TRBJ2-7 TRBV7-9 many CASSLVSGQPSYEQYF
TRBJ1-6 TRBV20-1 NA CSAQGGNSPLHF
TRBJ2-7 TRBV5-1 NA CASSLAQAASYEQYF
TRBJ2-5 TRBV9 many CASSFSKGAKGETQYF
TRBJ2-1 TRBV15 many CATSSGLGNNEQFF
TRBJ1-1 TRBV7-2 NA CASSPNGTEAFF
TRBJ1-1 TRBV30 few CAWRESIEAFF
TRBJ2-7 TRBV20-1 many CSASGTSDYEQYF
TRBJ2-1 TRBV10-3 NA CATTSPGGGDNEQFF
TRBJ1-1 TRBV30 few CAWGPANTEAFF
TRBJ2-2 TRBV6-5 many CASSYSGVTGELFF
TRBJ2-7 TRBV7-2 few CASSLTASYEQYF
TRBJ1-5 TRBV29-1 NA CSVTWEGGNQPQHF
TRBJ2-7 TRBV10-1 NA CASSLNRGSYGQYF